This entry features one T cell receptor beta chain sequence. This sample stems from a study of blood T cell repertoires in COVID-19. Study context: Sites in the United States, Italy and Spain provided acute and convalescent COVID-19 samples.

Profiling relied on immunoSEQ multiplex PCR, and the TCRdb table lists in-frame clones only, not all of them. The data contain around 100,000 clones, nearly 85% of them singletons. After removal of 0 bases from V and 1 base from J, the junction contained 6 bases not matched to a gene. Per germline, CDR1 SGHRS and CDR2 YFSETQ. This CDR3 spans 17 amino acids. The TCR sequence derives from a human donor in a cohort sampled during active or convalescent COVID-19. The sample consisted of peripheral blood. This sequence joins TRBV5-1 and TRBJ1-3; 8 nucleotides agree with TRBD1. The CDR3 region has the DNA TGCGCCAGCAGCTTGGAAGGACAGGGTGCTTCTGGAAACACCATATATTTT. This encodes CASSLEGQGASGNTIYF. Together with reference TRBV5-1 and TRBJ1-3, the CDR3 gives the full variable domain: KAGVTQTPRYLIKTRGQQVTLSCSPISGHRSVSWYQQTPGQGLQFLFEYFSETQRNKGNFPGRFSGRQFSNSRSEMNVSTLELGDSALYLCASSLEGQGASGNTIYFGEGSWLTVV.